This TCR beta chain stems from a study of cytomegalovirus exposure and HLA in healthy donors. General study points: A later analysis revealed that TCR association rates differed between HLA loci, peaking at DRB1 and bottoming out at HLA-C.

Germline V gene data show CDR1 as MNHNS and CDR2 as SASEGT. The CDR3 runs to 15 residues. The V gene end was trimmed by 5 bases and the J gene end by 7 bases; junction bases not matched to a gene: 9. Vbeta (60) and Jbeta (13) primers were used in the PCR. Repertoires were generated with immunoSEQ multiplex PCR, while TCRdb's copy carries only in-frame clones and drops some. The sample carries more than 100,000 clones, around 66% recorded once. This clone was counted ten times or more. What it recognizes is unknown. Material for sequencing was PBMCs. The TCR was taken from a woman between 45 and 60 years old in good health and CMV-seronegative. This rearrangement joins TRBV6-1 to TRBJ1-1, with 11 bases that match TRBD1. DNA for the CDR3: TGTGCCAGCAGTCCGGGACAGGGGGTAACCCTTGAAGCTTTCTTT. It codes for CASSPGQGVTLEAFF.